These 23 T cell receptor beta chains were sequenced from one sample in a study of human T cells and chemical hapten exposure. Indicated time point: healthy volunteer bleed at 2 weeks. Total RNA extraction was carried out from unfractionated whole blood. TCRdb re-called the RACE reads through MiXCR, storing one row per CDR3 protein. Of about 45,000 distinct CDR3 sequences in the sample, approximately 4.7% were seen once. Sequences were obtained from whole blood. Source of these receptors: a female donor in good health. Some clones in this sample may be carry-over from other donors' samples.

In its sample, this clonotype was seen many times. This chain connects TRBV7-2 to TRBJ2-3; 9 bases map to TRBD1. Germline V gene lookup returns CDR1 SGHTA and CDR2 FQGNSA. The CDR3 runs to 18 residues. The V segment lost 0 bases and the J segment 4 bases; nucleotides outside the gene matches: 11. CDR3 sequence reads: CASSLAPPGTGISDTQYF. The DNA of the CDR3 is TGTGCCAGCAGCTTAGCTCCCCCCGGGACAGGGATATCAGATACGCAGTATTTT.

Many counts were recorded for this clonotype. The gene calls are TRBV7-9 and TRBJ1-4; maybe TRBD1 (6 bases). Trimming stripped 4 bases from V and 3 bases from J, with 12 bases between. Germline CDR1 is SEHNR and CDR2 is FQNEAQ (reference sequence). The CDR3 length is 15 residues. The CDR3 is CASSSRGVANEKLFF. CDR3 DNA: TGTGCCAGCAGCTCCAGGGGTGTCGCTAATGAAAAACTGTTTTTT.

This clonotype was counted many times. The chain employs TRBV18 and TRBJ2-3, with D perhaps TRBD1 (6 bases). CDR3 length equals 14 residues. The germline CDR1 and CDR2 sequences are KGHSH and LQKENI. V shed 1 base and J shed 3 bases, with 8 bases lying between them. The CDR3 spells CASSPRQGTDTQYF. CDR3 nucleotides: TGTGCCAGCTCACCACGGCAGGGGACAGATACGCAGTATTTT.

This clonotype was detected ten times or more. The V and J genes are TRBV29-1 and TRBJ1-4; D unresolved. This CDR3 has 14 amino acids. V shed 1 base and J shed 8 bases, with 14 bases lying between them. The V gene's germline CDR1 is SQVTM and CDR2 ANQGSEA. CDR3 bases: TGCAGCGTTGAAGCAGGCAATCTGGGCGAAAAACTGTTTTTT. Its protein is CSVEAGNLGEKLFF.

This clonotype was found many times. The J gene is TRBJ1-1, the V gene TRBV29-1; tentative D call: TRBD1 (6 bases). Germline loops: CDR1 SQVTM, CDR2 ANQGSEA. The CDR3 length is 12 residues. Trimming took 6 bases from V and 4 from J, leaving 12 bases between them. CDR3 DNA: TGCAGCGTGACACAGGGTGCCACTGAAGCTTTCTTT. This translates into CSVTQGATEAFF.

The CDR3 DNA sequence: TGTGCCATCAGTGAGTCGCGAGTCGGACAGATTACCCCCTACGAGCAGTACTTC. This sequence encodes CAISESRVGQITPYEQYF. The chain employs TRBV10-3 and TRBJ2-7; possibly TRBD1 for D (6 bases). With 0 bases removed from V and 2 bases from J, the gap between germline ends came to 20 bases. Germline V lookup: CDR1 ENHRY, CDR2 SYGVKD. The length of the CDR3 is 18 residues.

This clonotype appeared many times. This chain connects TRBV2 to TRBJ2-2; TRBD1 agrees at 7 bases. CDR3 length: 19 residues. In germline, CDR1 is SNHLY, CDR2 FYNNEI. Germline trimming cut 4 bases from V and 7 bases from J; bases unmatched to any gene: 21. CDR3 sequence reads: CASSGSSEIGTVLIGELFF. CDR3 nucleotides: TGTGCCAGCAGTGGGTCCTCCGAAATTGGGACAGTGTTAATCGGGGAGCTGTTTTTT.

Ten or more counts support this clonotype. The chain recombines TRBV4-1 with TRBJ2-3, with 14 bases matching TRBD2. Germline V gives CDR1 MGHRA, CDR2 YSYEKL. Trimming took 3 bases from V and 0 from J; bases not matched to a gene: 11. The CDR3 loop spans 20 amino acids. The CDR3 spells CASSHVGLAGGPTSTDTQYF. In nucleotides, the CDR3 is TGCGCCAGCAGCCACGTCGGACTAGCGGGGGGTCCTACTAGCACAGATACGCAGTATTTT.

This clonotype was detected only a few times. The CDR3 bases are TGTGCCAGTAGTATAAGTACAGGGGCTGAAAAACTGTTTTTT. Translated: CASSISTGAEKLFF. The J gene is TRBJ1-4, the V gene TRBV19, with TRBD1 identical over 7 bases. V lost 2 bases, J lost 7 bases, and 4 bases stayed unmatched. The CDR3 spans 14 residues. CDR1 is LNHDA, CDR2 SQIVND, per germline (reference sequence). The entire variable domain, with the rest obtained from reference TRBV19 and TRBJ1-4, is as follows: DGGITQSPKYLFRKEGQNVTLSCEQNLNHDAMYWYRQDPGQGLRLIYYSQIVNDFQKGDIAEGYSVSREKKESFPLTVTSAQKNPTAFYLCASSISTGAEKLFFGSGTQLSVL.

This clonotype was seen at least ten times. The chain recombines TRBV6-2 or TRBV6-3 with TRBJ2-3; D call uncertain. With 6 bases removed from V and 2 bases from J, the gap between germline ends came to 12 bases. Germline values: CDR1 MNHEY, CDR2 SVGEGT. This CDR3 spans 14 amino acids. The CDR3 DNA reads TGTGCCAGCAGCTATTGGGCCAACACAGATACGCAGTATTTT. Translated, it gives CASSYWANTDTQYF.

The table lists this clonotype with many counts. This chain uses TRBV20-1 with TRBJ1-5; D is undetermined. The CDR3 is 13 amino acids. Trimming stripped 3 bases from V and 2 bases from J, with 8 bases between. CDR1 and CDR2 (germline): DFQATT, SNEGSKA (reference sequence). Here the CDR3 DNA reads TGCAGTGCTAGTATTTCCGGCAATCAGCCCCAGCATTTT. It specifies CSASISGNQPQHF.

This clonotype came up many times. The CDR3 loop reads CASSYSRGGADTQYF. The CDR3 coding sequence is TGTGCCAGCAGTTACTCCCGGGGTGGCGCAGATACGCAGTATTTT. The rearrangement joins TRBV6-5 to TRBJ2-3; possibly TRBD2 for D (5 bases). CDR1 is MNHEY, CDR2 SVGAGI, per germline. Trimming removed 0 bases from V and 4 bases from J, with 11 bases in between. This CDR3 is built from 15 residues.

The table lists this clonotype with many counts. J is TRBJ1-2 and V is TRBV12-3 or TRBV12-4, with a tentative D call TRBD1 (5 bases). Trimming removed 4 bases from V and 2 bases from J, with 11 bases in between. This CDR3 has 14 residues. Here the CDR3 reads CASSSGRRNYGYTF. CDR3 nucleotide sequence: TGTGCCAGCAGTTCGGGACGGAGAAACTATGGCTACACCTTC.

This clonotype was counted ten times or more. The rearrangement links TRBV11-2 to TRBJ2-1; D unclear. V lost 1 base and J 6 bases, leaving 13 bases between the germline ends. The CDR3 has 15 residues. CDR1 SGHAT and CDR2 FQNNGV come from the germline V gene. CDR3 residues: CASSLVSRSGNEQFF. The CDR3 DNA sequence: TGTGCCAGCAGCTTAGTCAGTAGGAGTGGCAATGAGCAGTTCTTC.

This clonotype was found many times. The gene calls are TRBV12-3 or TRBV12-4 and TRBJ1-2; D is unresolved. The CDR3 runs 16 residues. V lost 4 bases and J lost 8, with 23 bases in between. The CDR3 region is CASSSLDPQGYGGYTF. CDR3 nucleotides: TGTGCCAGCAGTTCTCTCGACCCCCAAGGGTACGGGGGCTACACCTTC.

In its sample, this clonotype was seen many times. This chain uses TRBV11-1 with TRBJ1-2; possibly TRBD1 for D (5 bases). There are 14 residues in the CDR3. CDR1 is SGHAT and CDR2 is FQDESV in the germline V gene (reference sequence). With 4 bases removed from V and 6 bases from J, the gap between germline ends came to 15 bases. The CDR3 DNA sequence: TGTGCCAGCAGCTCTGACAGAAAAGGTCATGGCTACACCTTC. Translating gives CASSSDRKGHGYTF.

This clonotype was counted at least ten times. The rearrangement uses TRBV6-2 or TRBV6-3 and TRBJ2-6, with D hard to call. The CDR3 extends over 18 amino acids. Germline V lookup: CDR1 MNHEY, CDR2 SVGEGT. V lost 3 bases, J lost 0 bases, and 15 bases lay in between. The DNA for the CDR3 is TGTGCCAGCAGTTATAATATACAAGGATACTCTGGGGCCAACGTCCTGACTTTC. Translated, it gives CASSYNIQGYSGANVLTF.

A word on this clonotype: This may arise from a read error, as a much more abundant clone is one base away. This sequence joins TRBV10-3 and TRBJ2-1, with D maybe TRBD2 (5 bases). Per germline, CDR1 ENHRY and CDR2 SYGVKD. Trimming shortened V by 5 bases and J by 4 bases, and 9 bases separated the two germline ends. This CDR3 is built from 13 residues. This CDR3 is CAISPGYYNEQFF. DNA of the CDR3: TGTGCCATCAGTCCGGGATATTACAATGAGCAGTTCTTC.

This clonotype was counted many times. The V gene is TRBV7-2, the J gene TRBJ1-1; D remains ambiguous. This CDR3 has 13 amino acids. Germline V gene lookup returns CDR1 SGHTA and CDR2 FQGNSA. V was shortened by 1 base and J by 8 bases, with 11 bases between the two germline ends. The CDR3 protein is CASSLEAPLEAFF. In DNA, the CDR3 is TGTGCCAGCAGCTTAGAGGCCCCTCTGGAAGCTTTCTTT. The full variable domain, its missing parts supplied by reference TRBV7-2 and TRBJ1-1, is GAGVSQSPSNKVTEKGKDVELRCDPISGHTALYWYRQSLGQGLEFLIYFQGNSAPDKSGLPSDRFSAERTGGSVSTLTIQRTQQEDSAVYLCASSLEAPLEAFFGQGTRLTVV.

This clonotype showed up many times. This chain joins TRBV7-2 and TRBJ1-6; D ambiguous. V was trimmed by 0 bases and J by 11 bases, leaving 8 bases between them. The CDR3 is 13 amino acids. Germline assignment: CDR1 SGHTA and CDR2 FQGNSA. In nucleotides, the CDR3 is TGTGCCAGCAGCTTAGCAGCTCAGGCACCCCTCCACTTT. Amino acids: CASSLAAQAPLHF.

This clonotype was detected ten times or more. The chain links TRBV7-9 to TRBJ2-5, with D maybe TRBD1 (6 bases). The V end was cut by 5 bases, the J end by 13 bases, with 14 bases between. From germline, CDR1 is SEHNR and CDR2 FQNEAQ (reference sequence). CDR3 length: 11 residues. The CDR3 DNA follows: TGTGCCAGCAGCCAATCGGACAGTAGGTACTTC. Translating it yields CASSQSDSRYF.

This clonotype occurred many times. The chain has TRBV7-3 and TRBJ2-3; a possible D gene is TRBD2 (6 bases). V lost 4 bases to trimming and J lost 6 bases, with 11 bases between them. The CDR3 consists of 13 residues. Germline assignment: CDR1 SGHTA and CDR2 FQGTGA. CDR3 nucleotides: TGTGCCAGCAGCTCCCTGGGACTTGATACGCAGTATTTT. It specifies CASSSLGLDTQYF.

The chain employs TRBV14 and TRBJ2-1, with D maybe TRBD1 (6 bases). The CDR3 has 13 amino acids. V lost 6 bases and J lost 4, with 10 bases in between. CDR1 is SGHDN and CDR2 is FVKESK in the germline V gene. CDR3 DNA sequence: TGTGCCAGCAGTCTGGGACAATACAATGAGCAGTTCTTC. Its protein product is CASSLGQYNEQFF.